This record looks at one T cell receptor beta chain sequence and its context. The data were taken from a study of control samples from healthy donors and cancer patients. Sequencing used immunoSEQ multiplex PCR; TCRdb keeps in-frame clones, though not all of them. The sample has fewer than 250,000 clones; 91% are singletons. Germline V gene data show CDR1 as MNHEY and CDR2 as SVGAGI. V was clipped by 2 bases and J by 2 bases, with 10 bases between them. The CDR3 consists of 15 residues. This receptor was obtained from a man aged 25-45 years in good health. The genes are TRBV6-5 and TRBJ1-5; D call uncertain. Material: blood. DNA for the CDR3: TGTGCCAGCAGTTACGGTAGGGTCGGCAATCAGCCCCAGCATTTT. Translation gives CASSYGRVGNQPQHF.